This T cell receptor (beta chain) is drawn from a study of CD8 T cells in ankylosing spondylitis. For TCR beta, libraries came from quantitative 5'-RACE with molecular barcodes. TCRdb called the 5' RACE reads again in MiXCR, with one record for every CDR3 protein. The sample has some 700,000 distinct CDR3 sequences, around 20% seen once. Study conclusions and caveats: Existing reports had already noted some motif variants in reactive arthritis synovial fluid and blood. As reported, disease-linked clones showed significant enrichment in matched ankylosing spondylitis synovial fluid. Disease-associated clonotypes exhibited CD8+ identity and were relatively infrequent in peripheral blood. Ankylosing spondylitis blood appeared to be characterized by a TCR beta motif of about 8 highly homologous variants.

J lost 7 bases, V lost 7 bases, and 7 bases had no gene match. The CDR3 extends over 14 amino acids. This clonotype was observed a handful of times. Antigen unknown. The chain employs TRBV12-3 or TRBV12-4 and TRBJ1-6; the match to TRBD1 covers 7 bases. The sequence was obtained from a male donor with ankylosing spondylitis. Material for sequencing was blood, either unsorted or a sorted T cell fraction (not recorded which). Written as DNA, the CDR3 is TGTGCCAGCACCCTGACAGGGATAAATTCACCCCTCCACTTT. Translated, it gives CASTLTGINSPLHF.